The 30 T cell receptor beta chains reported below all come from one sample, sequenced in a study of blood T cell repertoires in COVID-19 (dated by TCRdb to the early 2020s). Libraries were made using the immunoSEQ multiplex PCR assay. The table comes from immuneACCESS by way of TCRdb, which keeps in-frame sequences with V and J called. Part of the clones is missing from these tables; in studies checked, under half for an unresolved V gene and the rest for unknown reasons. This sample comprises fewer than 250,000 clones, roughly 90% of them detected only once. The ten largest clones represent just over 2.5% of the sample. The specimen sequenced was PBMCs or T cells enriched from blood (not recorded which). Source of these receptors: a woman younger than 45 with acute COVID-19.

This sequence joins TRBV19 and TRBJ2-7, with a possible D match to TRBD2 (6 bases). CDR1 is LNHDA, CDR2 SQIVND, per germline (reference sequence). Trimming left V 2 bases short and J 8 bases short, with 16 bases between. This CDR3 is 14 amino acids long. The CDR3 reads CASSISPGERKQYF. The CDR3 DNA sequence: TGTGCCAGTAGTATATCCCCGGGGGAGCGAAAGCAGTACTTC.

This rearrangement joins TRBV29-1 to TRBJ2-7; D might be TRBD1 or TRBD2, each matching 5 bases. Trimming cost V 7 bases and J 5 bases, with 18 bases left between them. The CDR3 sequence is 13 residues long. Germline loops: CDR1 SQVTM, CDR2 ANQGSEA. The CDR3 protein is CSAGGSQGDEQYF. CDR3 DNA sequence: TGCAGCGCCGGCGGGTCTCAAGGGGACGAGCAGTACTTC.

J is TRBJ1-1 and V is TRBV6-6; 7 nucleotides line up with TRBD1. Germline V gene data show CDR1 as MNHNY and CDR2 as SVGAGI (reference sequence). This CDR3 spans 11 amino acids. With V trimmed by 5 bases and J by 6 bases, 0 bases remained unmatched. CDR3 region: CASSQGAEAFF. Here the CDR3 DNA reads TGTGCCAGCAGTCAGGGGGCTGAAGCTTTCTTT.

This chain links TRBV7-2 with TRBJ1-5; D remains unclear. The CDR3 is 17 amino acids. The germline CDR1 and CDR2 sequences are SGHTA and FQGNSA. V gave up 2 bases and J gave up 4 bases, with 18 bases separating them. CDR3 DNA sequence: TGTGCCAGCAGCTTATCCCCAACTATGGGTCCTAATCAGCCCCAGCATTTT. This gives the protein CASSLSPTMGPNQPQHF.

The chain joins TRBV18 to TRBJ2-7, with 9 bases that match TRBD1. CDR3 length: 16 amino acids. From germline, CDR1 is KGHSH and CDR2 LQKENI. V trimming: 4 bases; J trimming: 2 bases; junction bases outside the gene matches: 9. In nucleotides, the CDR3 is TGTGCCAGCTCACGCCCGGGACAGGGATTCACCTACGAGCAGTACTTC. Translating gives CASSRPGQGFTYEQYF.

The chain has TRBV14 and TRBJ2-5; perhaps TRBD2 as D (5 bases). The CDR3 has 17 residues. From germline, CDR1 is SGHDN and CDR2 FVKESK. Trimming left V 1 base short and J 0 bases short, with 15 bases between. CDR3 protein: CASSQGTDFLYQETQYF. In nucleotides, the CDR3 is TGTGCCAGCAGCCAAGGCACGGACTTCTTATACCAAGAGACCCAGTACTTC.

The rearrangement joins TRBV6-5 to TRBJ1-4; TRBD1 is a possible D gene (6 bases). The CDR3 spans 14 residues. Germline CDR1 is MNHEY and CDR2 is SVGAGI. V dropped 2 bases and J dropped 6 bases, with 10 bases sitting between them. The CDR3 region has the DNA TGTGCCAGCAGTTACGGGCCAGGGGATGAAAAACTGTTTTTT. Encoded protein: CASSYGPGDEKLFF.

The chain carries TRBV7-2 and TRBJ2-7; perhaps TRBD1 as D (6 bases). V dropped 5 bases and J dropped 0 bases, with 14 bases sitting between them. This CDR3 is built from 15 residues. CDR1 is SGHTA and CDR2 is FQGNSA in the germline V gene. The CDR3 sequence: CASSPTRTDSYEQYF. CDR3 bases: TGTGCCAGCAGCCCCACTCGGACAGACTCCTACGAGCAGTACTTC. Complete variable domain (other parts from reference TRBV7-2 and TRBJ2-7): GAGVSQSPSNKVTEKGKDVELRCDPISGHTALYWYRQSLGQGLEFLIYFQGNSAPDKSGLPSDRFSAERTGGSVSTLTIQRTQQEDSAVYLCASSPTRTDSYEQYFGPGTRLTVT.

The chain uses TRBV4-3 and TRBJ1-6; D gene uncertain. The germline V gene has CDR1 LGHNA and CDR2 YSLEER. Trimming took off 0 bases at V and 8 bases at J, with 8 bases between the two ends. CDR3 length: 14 residues. CDR3 sequence: CASSQDLGHSPLHF. The CDR3 nucleotides read TGCGCCAGCAGCCAAGATCTTGGCCATTCACCCCTCCACTTT.

V gene TRBV24-1 combines with J gene TRBJ2-3; weak D call: TRBD2 (5 bases). Germline lookup yields CDR1 KGHDR and CDR2 SFDVKD. This CDR3 comprises 18 residues. The V gene lost 5 bases and the J gene lost 1 base, with 21 bases spanning the gap. For the CDR3, the DNA is TGTGCCACCAGTGGGTCGAAAGATACTGTGAGGGGCACAGATACGCAGTATTTT. Its protein product is CATSGSKDTVRGTDTQYF.

This chain uses TRBV19 with TRBJ2-7; TRBD2 is a possible D gene (7 bases). The V gene's germline CDR1 is LNHDA and CDR2 SQIVND (reference sequence). Trimming left V 3 bases short and J 4 bases short, with 22 bases between. The CDR3 is made up of 17 amino acids. The CDR3 sequence: CASSIEVGRGGIYEQYF. The CDR3, as DNA: TGTGCCAGTAGTATCGAGGTCGGCAGGGGAGGGATTTACGAGCAGTACTTC.

The chain couples TRBV11-2 to TRBJ2-2; D remains ambiguous. Germline V gene sequence: CDR1 SGHAT, CDR2 FQNNGV. This CDR3 has 11 amino acids. Trimming cost V 4 bases and J 5 bases, with 2 bases left between them. CDR3 bases: TGTGCCAGCAGCTCTACCGGGGAGCTGTTTTTT. This gives the protein CASSSTGELFF.

V gene TRBV19 combines with J gene TRBJ1-1; 8 bases are shared with TRBD1. The CDR3 has 14 residues. J lost 2 bases, V lost 5 bases, and 4 bases had no gene match. Germline V gene lookup returns CDR1 LNHDA and CDR2 SQIVND (reference sequence). The CDR3 region is CASSFQGANTEAFF. In nucleotides, the CDR3 is TGTGCCAGTAGTTTTCAGGGGGCAAACACTGAAGCTTTCTTT.

The J gene is TRBJ1-5, the V gene TRBV4-1, with TRBD1 matching over 8 bases. The CDR3 contains 15 residues. Unmatched junction bases numbered 7, after V lost 5 bases and J lost 4 bases. CDR1 is MGHRA, CDR2 YSYEKL, per germline. In DNA form, the CDR3 reads TGCGCCAGCAGCGAGGGACAGGTCGGAAATCAGCCCCAGCATTTT. It encodes CASSEGQVGNQPQHF.

The rearrangement uses TRBV7-9 and TRBJ2-7, with TRBD1 matching over 8 bases. Germline values: CDR1 SEHNR, CDR2 FQNEAQ (reference sequence). V was clipped by 2 bases and J by 6 bases; unmatched bases: 3. The CDR3 has 13 residues. This CDR3 reads CASSLQGATEQYF. In DNA, the CDR3 is TGTGCCAGCAGCTTACAGGGGGCAACCGAGCAGTACTTC.

This chain links TRBV5-1 with TRBJ2-3; TRBD2 might be the D (6 bases). Looked up from germline, CDR1 is SGHRS and CDR2 is YFSETQ. Deletions cut 4 bases from V and 1 base from J, with 16 bases between. CDR3 length: 16 amino acids. As DNA, the CDR3 is TGCGCCAGCAGCCTCTTCGGCGGCGGGGGCACAGATACGCAGTATTTT. It yields the protein CASSLFGGGGTDTQYF.

The chain recombines TRBV10-3 with TRBJ2-3, with a tentative D call TRBD1 (6 bases). Germline CDR1 reads ENHRY; CDR2 reads SYGVKD. The CDR3 runs to 16 residues. Trimming took off 2 bases at V and 1 base at J, with 13 bases between the two ends. In DNA, the CDR3 is TGTGCCATCAGTGAGATCCGGCCAGGGGGCACAGATACGCAGTATTTT. Its translation: CAISEIRPGGTDTQYF.

This chain joins TRBV27 and TRBJ1-2; 9 bases line up with TRBD1. J was trimmed by 3 bases and V by 5 bases; bases with no gene match: 7. This CDR3 contains 15 residues. In germline, CDR1 is MNHEY, CDR2 SMNVEV (reference sequence). CDR3 DNA sequence: TGTGCCAGCAGTCCAACAGGGGGCGCAGACTATGGCTACACCTTC. This codes for CASSPTGGADYGYTF.

This clone was observed a handful of times. This chain links TRBV18 with TRBJ1-6; D uncertain. The V gene's germline CDR1 is KGHSH and CDR2 LQKENI. Trimming cost V 1 base and J 1 base, with 5 bases left between them. The CDR3 is made up of 15 amino acids. In DNA, the CDR3 is TGTGCCAGCTCACCACGGGCTTCCTATAATTCACCCCTCCACTTT. It is translated as CASSPRASYNSPLHF.

This clone was seen a handful of times. The gene calls are TRBV15 and TRBJ1-4; no definite D call. Germline-derived CDR1 and CDR2 are LNHNV and YYDKDF (reference sequence). Trimming removed 4 bases at V and 5 bases at J, with 14 bases between. The CDR3 totals 15 residues. The DNA of the CDR3 is TGTGCCACCAGCATGAACCGGGAAGGAAATGAAAAACTGTTTTTT. Its translation: CATSMNREGNEKLFF.

V gene TRBV5-6 combines with J gene TRBJ1-1; 7 bases match TRBD1. This CDR3 has 13 residues. Trimming cost V 2 bases and J 4 bases; bases outside gene matches: 2. CDR1 SGHDT and CDR2 YYEEEE come from the germline V gene. CDR3 sequence (DNA): TGTGCCAGCAGCTTCAGGGGGAGCACTGAAGCTTTCTTT. It translates to CASSFRGSTEAFF.

The gene calls are TRBV11-3 and TRBJ2-7; no clear D. This CDR3 comprises 12 residues. The ends were cut back, 0 bases at V and 3 bases at J, with 3 bases in the middle. Germline V lookup: CDR1 SGHNT, CDR2 YENEEA. In nucleotides, the CDR3 is TGTGCCAGCAGCTTAGATAACTACGAGCAGTACTTC. Translation gives CASSLDNYEQYF. Together with reference TRBV11-3 and TRBJ2-7, the CDR3 gives the full variable domain: EAGVVQSPRYKIIEKKQPVAFWCNPISGHNTLYWYLQNLGQGPELLIRYENEEAVDDSQLPKDRFSAERLKGVDSTLKIQPAELGDSAVYLCASSLDNYEQYFGPGTRLTVT.

The chain has TRBV12-5 and TRBJ1-2, with 7 bases lining up with TRBD1. CDR1 is LGHNT, CDR2 FRNRAP, per germline. Trimming removed 2 bases from V and 5 bases from J; junction bases left unmatched: 2. CDR3 length: 13 amino acids. Here the CDR3 DNA reads TGTGCTAGTGGTTTGAGGGACAGTTATGGCTACACCTTC. Protein: CASGLRDSYGYTF.

The CDR3 nucleotides read TGTGCCAGCAGTTTCACAGGGGTTACTGAAGCTTTCTTT. This encodes CASSFTGVTEAFF. This sequence joins TRBV27 and TRBJ1-1; 7 nucleotides align to TRBD1. This CDR3 is built from 13 residues. With V trimmed by 3 bases and J by 5 bases, 3 bases remained unmatched. Germline V gene lookup returns CDR1 MNHEY and CDR2 SMNVEV (reference sequence).

This chain links TRBV5-8 with TRBJ1-1; a possible D gene is TRBD1 (5 bases). The V end was cut by 0 bases, the J end by 6 bases, with 15 bases between. The CDR3 extends over 15 amino acids. Germline loops: CDR1 SGHTS, CDR2 YDEGEE. CDR3 in DNA: TGTGCCAGCAGCTTGGTTGGACACAACCGCGCTGAAGCTTTCTTT. As protein: CASSLVGHNRAEAFF.

Points on this clone: A read error may produce the germline difference seen at one junction end. The rearrangement joins TRBV24-1 to TRBJ1-1; TRBD1 might be the D (6 bases). Germline values: CDR1 KGHDR, CDR2 SFDVKD. The CDR3 runs to 8 residues. The CDR3 coding sequence is TGCTTTACTGGGGGCGCTTTCTTT. Residues: CFTGGAFF.

V usage is TRBV5-6 and J usage is TRBJ1-3; TRBD1 might be the D (6 bases). Germline lookup yields CDR1 SGHDT and CDR2 YYEEEE. Trimming took off 5 bases at V and 0 bases at J, with 15 bases between the two ends. The CDR3 spans 16 residues. The chain's CDR3 is CASSSFRTDSGNTIYF. In nucleotides, the CDR3 is TGTGCCAGCAGTTCCTTCAGGACAGACTCTGGAAACACCATATATTTT.

J is TRBJ1-4 and V is TRBV7-2, with D perhaps matching TRBD1 (5 bases). Between the trimmed V and J ends, which lost 4 bases and 4 bases, there was a span of 16 bases. The V gene's germline CDR1 is SGHTA and CDR2 FQGNSA. The CDR3 totals 16 residues. The CDR3 region is CASSSPEDISNEKLFF. For the CDR3, the DNA is TGTGCCAGCAGCTCCCCCGAGGACATTAGTAATGAAAAACTGTTTTTT.

The gene calls are TRBV4-1 and TRBJ2-1, with 9 bases aligning to TRBD1. Looked up from germline, CDR1 is MGHRA and CDR2 is YSYEKL. This CDR3 is built from 14 residues. Trimming at V came to 0 bases and at J to 9 bases, leaving 3 bases not matched to a gene. CDR3 coding DNA: TGCGCCAGCAGCCAAGAGACAGGGGGTTTTGAGCAGTTCTTC. It codes for CASSQETGGFEQFF.

The V call is TRBV19, the J call TRBJ2-5; TRBD2 agrees at 14 bases. The CDR3 is made up of 17 amino acids. CDR1 LNHDA and CDR2 SQIVND come from the germline V gene (reference sequence). V shed 6 bases and J 4 bases; nucleotides not matched to a gene: 10. Written as DNA, the CDR3 is TGTGCCAGTAGGTCGACTAGCGGGGGGGCGTATTCAGAGACCCAGTACTTC. This encodes CASRSTSGGAYSETQYF.